This T cell receptor (beta chain) was documented in a study of OX40 agonist ivuxolimab in advanced cancers. This CDR3 contains 15 residues. CDR1 SNHLY and CDR2 FYNNEI come from the germline V gene. Germline trimming cut 3 bases from V and 6 bases from J; bases unmatched to any gene: 5. Produced via immunoSEQ multiplex PCR; TCRdb's table is partial and in-frame only. Of tens of thousands of clones in the sample, 85% to 95% were seen once. This chain uses TRBV2 with TRBJ1-5, with TRBD1 identical over 10 bases. Sequences were derived from CD4+ or CD8+ T cells sorted from blood, sampled in a trial of the OX40 agonist ivuxolimab. The sequence came from an adult with an advanced solid tumor such as melanoma, head and neck, liver or kidney cancer. For the CDR3, the DNA is TGTGCCAGCAGTGAGTCAGGGACAGGGGTTCAGCCCCAGCATTTT. Translating gives CASSESGTGVQPQHF.